Listed here are 12 T cell receptor beta chains from one sample, sequenced in a study of cytomegalovirus exposure and HLA in healthy donors. The primer mix had 60 Vbeta and 13 Jbeta primers. TCRdb's copy holds only in-frame clones and misses some; the assay was immunoSEQ multiplex PCR. This sample has about 100,000 clones, with around 74% found just once. Sequences were obtained from PBMCs. Receptors originate from a male donor in good health and CMV-seropositive.

The chain carries TRBV7-8 and TRBJ2-5; possibly TRBD1 for D (5 bases). V lost 7 bases and J 1 base, leaving 13 bases between the germline ends. This CDR3 is built from 14 residues. Germline values: CDR1 SGHVS, CDR2 FQNEAQ. CDR3 region: CASTPGGAQETQYF. The CDR3 nucleotides are TGTGCCAGCACCCCGGGTGGGGCCCAAGAGACCCAGTACTTC.

This chain uses TRBV5-4 with TRBJ2-3; 14 bases are a match to TRBD2. CDR3 size: 16 residues. Germline values: CDR1 SGHNT, CDR2 YYREEE (reference sequence). V lost 3 bases and J lost 7; bases outside the gene matches: 7. Here the CDR3 DNA reads TGTGCCAGCAGCTCCAGACTAGCGGGGGGGCGAAATACGCAGTATTTT. Translation: CASSSRLAGGRNTQYF. Full variable domain (missing parts from reference TRBV5-4 and TRBJ2-3): ETGVTQSPTHLIKTRGQQVTLRCSSQSGHNTVSWYQQALGQGPQFIFQYYREEENGRGNFPPRFSGLQFPNYSSELNVNALELDDSALYLCASSSRLAGGRNTQYFGPGTRLTVL.

The chain has TRBV6-6 and TRBJ1-2, with TRBD1 as a possible D gene (5 bases). The CDR3 totals 16 residues. V gave up 4 bases and J gave up 6 bases, with 21 bases separating them. The germline V gene has CDR1 MNHNY and CDR2 SVGAGI (reference sequence). The CDR3 nucleotides read TGTGCCAGCAGTTTCATTGGGGCACCAGGTGTGGATGGCTACACCTTC. Protein product: CASSFIGAPGVDGYTF.

The CDR3 nucleotides read TGTGCCAGCAGCCCCTACGGGGGGCTGGATACGCAGTATTTT. It encodes CASSPYGGLDTQYF. The rearrangement uses TRBV11-3 and TRBJ2-3; possibly TRBD2 for D (7 bases). Germline V CDR1 and CDR2: SGHNT, YENEEA. Trimming stripped 5 bases from V and 6 bases from J, with 15 bases between. The length of the CDR3 is 14 residues.

This clone has more than one count but fewer than ten. The rearrangement uses TRBV19 and TRBJ1-3; D unclear. Per germline, CDR1 LNHDA and CDR2 SQIVND (reference sequence). The CDR3 is 14 amino acids. V lost 3 bases and J 1 base, leaving 7 bases between the germline ends. CDR3 nucleotide sequence: TGTGCCAGTAGTATTCGGGTATCTGGAAACACCATATATTTT. It yields the protein CASSIRVSGNTIYF.

This clone came up a few times. The chain combines TRBV7-2 with TRBJ2-3, with 8 bases lining up with TRBD2. CDR3 length: 15 amino acids. Trimming at V came to 3 bases and at J to 6 bases, leaving 8 bases not matched to a gene. Germline-derived CDR1 and CDR2 are SGHTA and FQGNSA. CDR3 in DNA: TGTGCCAGCAGCTTTTCCGGCGGGAGGTCGGATACGCAGTATTTT. It specifies CASSFSGGRSDTQYF.

J is TRBJ2-3 and V is TRBV15; 8 bases align to TRBD1. CDR3 length: 16 amino acids. The ends lost 1 base at V and 3 bases at J; junction bases unmatched: 6. Germline CDR1 is LNHNV and CDR2 is YYDKDF (reference sequence). The CDR3 DNA sequence: TGTGCCACCAGCAGAGGAACAGGGGGGCGAACAGATACGCAGTATTTT. Protein product: CATSRGTGGRTDTQYF.

This sequence joins TRBV11-3 and TRBJ1-2; D unclear. Deletions cut 2 bases from V and 4 bases from J, with 11 bases between. The CDR3 is made up of 14 amino acids. The germline V gene encodes CDR1 SGHNT and CDR2 YENEEA. As DNA, the CDR3 is TGTGCCAGCAGCTTATCGCTTGGCTTCTATGGCTACACCTTC. Encoded protein: CASSLSLGFYGYTF. The full variable domain, its missing parts supplied by reference TRBV11-3 and TRBJ1-2, is EAGVVQSPRYKIIEKKQPVAFWCNPISGHNTLYWYLQNLGQGPELLIRYENEEAVDDSQLPKDRFSAERLKGVDSTLKIQPAELGDSAVYLCASSLSLGFYGYTFGSGTRLTVV.

V is TRBV5-1 and J is TRBJ1-1; D is ambiguous. Germline values: CDR1 SGHRS, CDR2 YFSETQ. V dropped 0 bases and J dropped 0 bases, with 12 bases sitting between them. The CDR3 has 16 amino acids. DNA of the CDR3: TGCGCCAGCAGCTTGGCTTTACGGGTTGTGAACACTGAAGCTTTCTTT. It translates to CASSLALRVVNTEAFF. Supplemented by reference TRBV5-1 and TRBJ1-1, the full variable domain reads KAGVTQTPRYLIKTRGQQVTLSCSPISGHRSVSWYQQTPGQGLQFLFEYFSETQRNKGNFPGRFSGRQFSNSRSEMNVSTLELGDSALYLCASSLALRVVNTEAFFGQGTRLTVV.

This chain links TRBV27 with TRBJ2-7; the match to TRBD1 covers 8 bases. CDR3 length equals 16 residues. CDR1 and CDR2 from the germline V gene are MNHEY and SMNVEV (reference sequence). The trim removed 4 bases at V and 2 bases at J, leaving 10 bases unmatched. CDR3 sequence: CASSWASGTGTYEQYF. DNA for the CDR3: TGTGCCAGCAGTTGGGCCTCCGGGACAGGAACCTACGAGCAGTACTTC.

The rearrangement uses TRBV4-3 and TRBJ1-2; possible D gene TRBD1, 6 bases. The germline gives CDR1 LGHNA, CDR2 YSLEER. This CDR3 contains 14 residues. V lost 4 bases, J lost 3 bases, and 12 bases lay in between. CDR3 nucleotide sequence: TGCGCCAGCAGCCTGGAGGGGGGGGACTATGGCTACACCTTC. Translating gives CASSLEGGDYGYTF.

The CDR3 sequence: CASSHARDRGPDEQYF. The CDR3 coding sequence is TGCGCCAGCAGCCACGCCAGGGACAGGGGACCGGACGAGCAGTACTTC. The chain is built from TRBV4-3 and TRBJ2-5; TRBD1 agrees at 10 bases. The assigned J gene may be wrong: the sequence end matches TRBJ2-7 better. CDR1 is LGHNA, CDR2 YSLEER, per germline. This CDR3 has 16 amino acids.